These 7 T cell receptor beta chains were all obtained from the same sample, sequenced in a study of type 1 and type 2 diabetes patients. Genomic DNA was the PCR template. The TCR beta CDR3 region was amplified using 30 forward and 13 reverse primers. MiXCR was run by TCRdb on the multiplex PCR reads, yielding one entry per CDR3 protein. The table has 250,000 or so distinct CDR3 sequences, approximately 45% seen once. Material: peripheral blood mononuclear cells (PBMCs). These receptors were obtained from a man younger than 35 with type 2 diabetes.

The chain recombines TRBV12-3 or TRBV12-4 with TRBJ2-2; 7 positions match TRBD2. Trimming cost V 1 base and J 2 bases; bases outside gene matches: 4. The CDR3 totals 16 residues. This chain's CDR3 is CASSLGLAANTGELFF. CDR3 bases: TGTGCCAGCAGTTTAGGCCTAGCGGCAAACACCGGGGAGCTGTTTTTT.

The sample holds a few counts of this clonotype. This chain joins TRBV5-1 and TRBJ2-7, with 7 bases identical to TRBD1. The CDR3 is made up of 14 amino acids. Germline V gene data show CDR1 as SGHRS and CDR2 as YFSETQ. V shed 7 bases and J 2 bases; nucleotides not matched to a gene: 9. CDR3: CASSDRVGTYEQYF. CDR3 nucleotides: TGCGCCAGCTCCGACAGGGTGGGGACCTACGAGCAGTACTTC.

The V call is TRBV5-1, the J call TRBJ1-1; no reliable D call. This CDR3 spans 13 amino acids. Germline V CDR1 and CDR2: SGHRS, YFSETQ. V was clipped by 4 bases and J by 6 bases, with 13 bases between them. CDR3 sequence reads: CASSPIPGSEAFF. DNA for the CDR3: TGCGCCAGCAGCCCCATACCGGGCTCTGAAGCTTTCTTT.

Only a few counts were recorded for this clonotype. V is TRBV2 and J is TRBJ2-1; D might be TRBD1 or TRBD2, each matching 5 bases. The CDR3 sequence is 15 residues long. The V gene lost 6 bases and the J gene lost 5 bases, with 17 bases spanning the gap. CDR1 SNHLY and CDR2 FYNNEI come from the germline V gene. CDR3 region: CASRARDGDHNEQFF. The CDR3 DNA reads TGTGCCAGCAGGGCCCGGGACGGCGACCACAATGAGCAGTTCTTC.

The V call is TRBV12-3 or TRBV12-4, the J call TRBJ1-4, with no clear D. V was cut by 5 bases and J by 3 bases, with 13 bases left in between. The CDR3 totals 15 residues. CDR3 nucleotides: TGTGCCAGCAGTCCCTCAGGAACCTCTAATGAAAAACTGTTTTTT. Translating gives CASSPSGTSNEKLFF.

This clonotype occurred a few times. The chain links TRBV7-3 to TRBJ2-3; possible D gene TRBD2, 5 bases. This CDR3 is built from 14 residues. The germline V gene encodes CDR1 SGHTA and CDR2 FQGTGA. Deletions cut 2 bases from V and 4 bases from J, with 10 bases between. In DNA form, the CDR3 reads TGTGCCAGCAGCTTAGTTCCGAGGGCAGATACGCAGTATTTT. As protein: CASSLVPRADTQYF.

The chain recombines TRBV12-3 or TRBV12-4 with TRBJ1-4, with D hard to call. CDR3 size: 14 residues. Between the trimmed V and J ends, which lost 5 bases and 0 bases, there was a span of 7 bases. The CDR3 region is CASSTPATNEKLFF. DNA of the CDR3: TGTGCCAGCAGTACCCCTGCAACTAATGAAAAACTGTTTTTT.